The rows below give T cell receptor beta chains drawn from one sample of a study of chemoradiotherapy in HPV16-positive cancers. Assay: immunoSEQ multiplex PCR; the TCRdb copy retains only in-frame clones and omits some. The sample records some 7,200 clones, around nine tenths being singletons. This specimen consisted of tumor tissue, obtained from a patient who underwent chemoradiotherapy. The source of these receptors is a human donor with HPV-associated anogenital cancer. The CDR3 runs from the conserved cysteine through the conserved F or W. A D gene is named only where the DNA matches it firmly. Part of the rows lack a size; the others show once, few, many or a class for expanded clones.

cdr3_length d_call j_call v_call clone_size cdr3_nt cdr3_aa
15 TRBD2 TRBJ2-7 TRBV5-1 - TGCGCCAGCAGCCCCTTACCGGGAGGTATTTACGAGCAGTACTTC CASSPLPGGIYEQYF
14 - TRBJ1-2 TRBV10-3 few TGTGCCATCAGTGAGGACAGCCCCCCTTATGGCTACACCTTC CAISEDSPPYGYTF
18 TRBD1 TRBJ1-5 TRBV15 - TGTGCCACCAGCAGAGATCTCTATAGCACAGGGGGCAATCAGCCCCAGCATTTT CATSRDLYSTGGNQPQHF
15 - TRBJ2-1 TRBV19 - TGTGCCAGTAGTATCGGGGTTAGCTCCTACAATGAGCAGTTCTTC CASSIGVSSYNEQFF
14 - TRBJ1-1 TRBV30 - TGTGCCTGGAGTCCTGGACAAATGAACACTGAAGCTTTCTTT CAWSPGQMNTEAFF
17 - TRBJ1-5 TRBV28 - TGTGCCAGCAGTCGGGTCTTGCCCCTGAATAGCAATCAGCCCCAGCATTTT CASSRVLPLNSNQPQHF
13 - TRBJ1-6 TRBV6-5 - TGTGCCAGCAGTTACTCTGCAGAGTCACCCCTCCACTTT CASSYSAESPLHF
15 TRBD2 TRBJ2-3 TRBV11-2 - TGTGCCAGCAGCTTATGGACTAGTAGCACAGATACGCAGTATTTT CASSLWTSSTDTQYF
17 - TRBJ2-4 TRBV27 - TGTGCCAGCAGTAGGGGAGGAGGGGACTTAGCCAAAAACATTCAGTACTTC CASSRGGGDLAKNIQYF
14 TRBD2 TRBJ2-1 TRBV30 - TGTGCCTGGAGTGGCGGGACTAGTAGGTCTGAGCAGTTCTTC CAWSGGTSRSEQFF
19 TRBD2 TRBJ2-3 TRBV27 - TGTGCCAGCAGTTGGCGACTAGCGGGGGTCTCAAGAAGGACAGATACGCAGTATTTT CASSWRLAGVSRRTDTQYF
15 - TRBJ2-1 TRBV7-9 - TGTGCCAGCAGCTTAGGAGGGGGATCCTACAATGAGCAGTTCTTC CASSLGGGSYNEQFF
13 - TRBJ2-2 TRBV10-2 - TGCGCCAGTCGGAACAGGGAGGCCGGGGAGCTGTTTTTT CASRNREAGELFF
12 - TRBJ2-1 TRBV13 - TGTGCCAGCAGCTTAGGAGACGATGAGCAGTTCTTC CASSLGDDEQFF
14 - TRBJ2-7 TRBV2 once TGTGCCAGCAGGACTATTGGGGGGCTCGGGGAGCAGTACTTC CASRTIGGLGEQYF
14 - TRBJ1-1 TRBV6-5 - TGTGCCAGCAGTTACGATCCGGGAGTCACTGAAGCTTTCTTT CASSYDPGVTEAFF
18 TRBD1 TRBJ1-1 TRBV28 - TGTGCCAGCAGGTCCACAGGGACAGTACTCCTCTGGAACACTGAAGCTTTCTTT CASRSTGTVLLWNTEAFF
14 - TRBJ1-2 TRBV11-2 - TGTGCCAGCAGCCCATCGGGGCTTAACTATGGCTACACCTTC CASSPSGLNYGYTF
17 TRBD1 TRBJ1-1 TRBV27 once TGTGCCAGCAGTTTCGGTGGACAGGGGGCTTTTAGCACTGAAGCTTTCTTT CASSFGGQGAFSTEAFF
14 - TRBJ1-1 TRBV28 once TGTGCCAGCAGTGCAATCTCTGGGGGCACTGAAGCTTTCTTT CASSAISGGTEAFF
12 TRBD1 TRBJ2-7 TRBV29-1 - TGCAGCGTGACAGGGAGCTCCTACGAGCAGTACTTC CSVTGSSYEQYF
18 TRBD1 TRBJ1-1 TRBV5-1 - TGCGCCAGCAGCTTGGGGGGGGGATTTGGGACAGGGAACACTGAAGCTTTCTTT CASSLGGGFGTGNTEAFF
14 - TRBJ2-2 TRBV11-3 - TGTGCCAGCGCACTGACTAGAGACACCGGGGAGCTGTTTTTT CASALTRDTGELFF
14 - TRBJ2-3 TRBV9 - TGTGCCAGCAGCCTCGGCCCCCCCCCAGATACGCAGTATTTT CASSLGPPPDTQYF
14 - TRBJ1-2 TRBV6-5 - TGTGCCAGCAGTTATAAGGTTGGAGGGATAGGCTACACCTTC CASSYKVGGIGYTF
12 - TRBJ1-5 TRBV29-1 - TGCAGCGTTGGGGAAGGCAATCAGCCCCAGCATTTT CSVGEGNQPQHF
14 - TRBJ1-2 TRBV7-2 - TGTGCCAGCAGCCCGCGAGGAACTAACTATGGCTACACCTTC CASSPRGTNYGYTF
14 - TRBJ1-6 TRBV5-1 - TGCGCCAGCAGCTCGGGAAGTGTGGGATCACCCCTCCACTTT CASSSGSVGSPLHF
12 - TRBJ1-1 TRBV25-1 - TGTGCCAGCAGTGAAGGAAACACTGAAGCTTTCTTT CASSEGNTEAFF
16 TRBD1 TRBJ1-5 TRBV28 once TGTGCCAGCGGCGAGGACAGGGGATCATTAAGGCAGCCCCAGCATTTT CASGEDRGSLRQPQHF
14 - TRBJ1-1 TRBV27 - TGTGCCAGCAGATCAGACAGATCGAACACTGAAGCTTTCTTT CASRSDRSNTEAFF
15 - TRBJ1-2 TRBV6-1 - TGTGCCAGCAGTGAAAACGGGGCAGGGGCCTATGGCTACACCTTC CASSENGAGAYGYTF
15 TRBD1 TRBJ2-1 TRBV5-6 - TGTGCCAGCAGCCTGGACAGGGGACCCTACAATGAGCAGTTCTTC CASSLDRGPYNEQFF
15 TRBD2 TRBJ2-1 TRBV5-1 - TGCGCCAGCAGACTAGCGGGGGGAGAACACAATGAGCAGTTCTTC CASRLAGGEHNEQFF
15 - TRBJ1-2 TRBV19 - TGTGCCAGTACCCAGCGGGAGGAAGGATCGGTCGGCTACACCTTC CASTQREEGSVGYTF
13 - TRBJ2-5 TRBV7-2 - TGTGCCAGCAGCTCTCGGACTGGCGGGACCCAGTACTTC CASSSRTGGTQYF
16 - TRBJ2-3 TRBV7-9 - TGTGCCAGCAGCTCCCTCGGCAGGGGAGGGGGAGATACGCAGTATTTT CASSSLGRGGGDTQYF
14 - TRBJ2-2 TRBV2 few TGTGCCAGCAGGCGGGACCAGAACACCGGGGAGCTGTTTTTT CASRRDQNTGELFF
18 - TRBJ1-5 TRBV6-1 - TGTGCCAGCAGTGGAGGACAGACACAAACGCAAATGAATCAGCCCCAGCATTTT CASSGGQTQTQMNQPQHF
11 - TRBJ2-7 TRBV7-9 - TGTGCCAGCAGCTTAATAGCCGAGCAGTACTTC CASSLIAEQYF
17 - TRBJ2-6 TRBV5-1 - TGCGCCAGCAGCCCCGGCGCTTCCTTCTCTGGGGCCAACGTCCTGACTTTC CASSPGASFSGANVLTF
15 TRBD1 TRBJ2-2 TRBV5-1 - TGCGCCAGCAGCTTAGGAACAGGGGCGTCCGGGGAGCTGTTTTTT CASSLGTGASGELFF
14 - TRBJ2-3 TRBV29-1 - TGCAGCTGCCAGAGGTTTTCTAGCACAGATACGCAGTATTTT CSCQRFSSTDTQYF
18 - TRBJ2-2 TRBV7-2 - TGTGCCAGCAGCCTCCTCATCGGGTCAGCATCGAACACCGGGGAGCTGTTTTTT CASSLLIGSASNTGELFF
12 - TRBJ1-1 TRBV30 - TGTGCCTGTATCCCACAAAACACTGAAGCTTTCTTT CACIPQNTEAFF
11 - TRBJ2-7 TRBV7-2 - TGTGCCAGCAGCGGAGGGGGGGAGCAGTACTTC CASSGGGEQYF
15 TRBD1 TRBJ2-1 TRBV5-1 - TGCGCCAGCAGCCATAGGACAGGTGAATACAATGAGCAGTTCTTC CASSHRTGEYNEQFF
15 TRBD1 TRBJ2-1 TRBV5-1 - TGCGCCAGCAGCTTGGGACAGGGGCCCAACAATGAGCAGTTCTTC CASSLGQGPNNEQFF